A single sample is the source of the 28 T cell receptor beta chains below, sequenced in a study of technical replicates of blood from four donors. Libraries were prepared by immunoSEQ multiplex PCR; TCRdb keeps only in-frame clonotypes and omits some of them. Of roughly 100,000 clones in the sample, 95% to 97% are singletons; the top ten hold approximately 0.33%. Input material: T cells isolated from PBMCs. All receptors derive from a human donor in good health.

CDR3 DNA sequence: TGTGCCAGTAGTACCCCAGGGCGAGGTGGCTACACCTTC. Translation: CASSTPGRGGYTF. The V gene is TRBV19, the J gene TRBJ1-2; perhaps TRBD1 as D (5 bases). Germline loops: CDR1 LNHDA, CDR2 SQIVND (reference sequence). Trimming removed 4 bases at V and 7 bases at J, with 13 bases between. The CDR3 extends over 13 amino acids. The complete variable domain, with remaining parts taken from reference TRBV19 and TRBJ1-2, reads DGGITQSPKYLFRKEGQNVTLSCEQNLNHDAMYWYRQDPGQGLRLIYYSQIVNDFQKGDIAEGYSVSREKKESFPLTVTSAQKNPTAFYLCASSTPGRGGYTFGSGTRLTVV.

This chain links TRBV4-1 with TRBJ2-7, with 7 nucleotides matching TRBD1. The CDR3 extends over 16 amino acids. Germline CDR1 MGHRA, CDR2 YSYEKL. With 0 bases clipped from V and 5 bases from J, the junction kept 10 bases outside the gene matches. The CDR3 DNA reads TGCGCCAGCAGCCAAGATATAGGGCAGGGGGAAGACGAGCAGTACTTC. It specifies CASSQDIGQGEDEQYF.

This chain uses TRBV5-1 with TRBJ2-5; 12 bases are a match to TRBD1. The germline CDR1 and CDR2 sequences are SGHRS and YFSETQ. The CDR3 runs to 16 residues. The V segment lost 0 bases and the J segment 5 bases; nucleotides outside the gene matches: 5. This chain's CDR3 is CASSLAGTGGGETQYF. The CDR3 nucleotides are TGCGCCAGCAGCTTGGCAGGGACAGGGGGCGGTGAGACCCAGTACTTC.

This clone was observed once. The chain employs TRBV4-1 and TRBJ1-5; TRBD1 matches at 7 bases. Germline V gene data show CDR1 as MGHRA and CDR2 as YSYEKL. Trimming removed 0 bases from V and 6 bases from J; junction bases left unmatched: 8. The CDR3 contains 16 residues. The CDR3 loop is CASSQDPDRTGQPQHF. The DNA of the CDR3 is TGCGCCAGCAGCCAAGATCCGGACAGGACCGGTCAGCCCCAGCATTTT.

This chain links TRBV19 with TRBJ1-5, with no clear D. The V and J ends lost 4 bases and 5 bases respectively, with 12 bases between them. This CDR3 region has 14 residues. From germline, CDR1 is LNHDA and CDR2 SQIVND (reference sequence). DNA for the CDR3: TGTGCCAGTAGTAACCGCGATACCCATCAGCCCCAGCATTTT. Its protein product is CASSNRDTHQPQHF.

This chain connects TRBV2 to TRBJ1-4; D may be TRBD1 (6 bases). V was shortened by 4 bases and J by 4 bases, with 10 bases between the two germline ends. Germline CDR1 and CDR2: SNHLY and FYNNEI. This CDR3 contains 14 residues. CDR3 DNA: TGTGCCAGCAGTGTAGGGGGGGATAATGAAAAACTGTTTTTT. Translation gives CASSVGGDNEKLFF.

The chain joins TRBV29-1 to TRBJ2-1, with TRBD2 matching over 13 bases. Germline-derived CDR1 and CDR2 are SQVTM and ANQGSEA. The CDR3 has 13 residues. V shed 7 bases and J 9 bases; nucleotides not matched to a gene: 6. CDR3 in DNA: TGCAGCGCCCGACTAGCGGGAGGTGGTGAGCAGTTCTTC. As protein: CSARLAGGGEQFF.

This chain links TRBV4-2 with TRBJ1-1, with D possibly TRBD1 on 5 matching bases. Germline V gene lookup returns CDR1 LGHNA and CDR2 YNFKEQ. The CDR3 extends over 14 amino acids. With 4 bases removed from V and 3 bases from J, the gap between germline ends came to 12 bases. CDR3 loop: CASSPGLGDTEAFF. The CDR3 DNA reads as TGTGCCAGCAGCCCGGGCCTAGGGGACACTGAAGCTTTCTTT.

The V gene is TRBV5-6, the J gene TRBJ2-7; the D is unclear. Trimming took off 0 bases at V and 2 bases at J, with 3 bases between the two ends. This CDR3 has 12 amino acids. From germline, CDR1 is SGHDT and CDR2 YYEEEE. The CDR3 sequence: CASSLAAYEQYF. In DNA, the CDR3 is TGTGCCAGCAGCTTGGCTGCCTACGAGCAGTACTTC.

This clone was observed once. The chain joins TRBV13 to TRBJ2-7; D remains unclear. The CDR3 runs to 12 residues. The germline V gene encodes CDR1 PRHDT and CDR2 FYEKMQ (reference sequence). V lost 1 base and J lost 1, with 2 bases in between. CDR3 bases: TGTGCCAGCAGCTTAGCTTCCTACGAGCAGTACTTC. Encoded protein: CASSLASYEQYF.

V usage is TRBV6-5 and J usage is TRBJ2-1, with D possibly TRBD1 on 5 matching bases. Trimming stripped 6 bases from V and 4 bases from J, with 13 bases between. The CDR3 sequence is 14 residues long. Germline V gene data show CDR1 as MNHEY and CDR2 as SVGAGI. CDR3 DNA: TGTGCCAGCAGCCTGGACATACTGTACAATGAGCAGTTCTTC. Translated: CASSLDILYNEQFF.

The chain uses TRBV7-9 and TRBJ1-4; the D is unclear. The CDR3 length is 14 residues. Germline V gene data show CDR1 as SEHNR and CDR2 as FQNEAQ (reference sequence). V lost 3 bases to trimming and J lost 5 bases, with 10 bases between them. Written as DNA, the CDR3 is TGTGCCAGCAGCTTGAGGGCCCTAAATGAAAAACTGTTTTTT. It encodes CASSLRALNEKLFF.

The chain recombines TRBV27 with TRBJ2-2; possibly TRBD1 for D (5 bases). Germline CDR1 is MNHEY and CDR2 is SMNVEV (reference sequence). V lost 5 bases to trimming and J lost 7 bases, with 11 bases between them. The CDR3 is made up of 13 amino acids. The CDR3 DNA reads as TGTGCCAGCAGTCGACCCAGGGTCGGGGAGCTGTTTTTT. This sequence encodes CASSRPRVGELFF.

The rearrangement uses TRBV7-3 and TRBJ1-4; D perhaps matches TRBD1 (5 bases). CDR3 length: 14 residues. In germline, CDR1 is SGHTA, CDR2 FQGTGA. V shed 11 bases and J shed 10 bases, with 23 bases lying between them. CDR3 region: CAVGPRVYVAKLFF. CDR3 bases: TGTGCCGTTGGGCCCAGGGTATATGTTGCAAAACTGTTTTTT.

This sequence joins TRBV18 and TRBJ1-5; TRBD1 matches 9 bases. Germline-derived CDR1 and CDR2 are KGHSH and LQKENI. The CDR3 runs to 16 residues. The V gene end was trimmed by 4 bases and the J gene end by 6 bases; junction bases not matched to a gene: 10. CDR3 amino acids: CASSLAPGQGSQPQHF. The CDR3 DNA follows: TGTGCCAGCTCACTAGCCCCGGGACAGGGATCTCAGCCCCAGCATTTT.

The chain uses TRBV7-6 and TRBJ2-1; a possible D gene is TRBD2 (6 bases). In germline, CDR1 is SGHVS, CDR2 FNYEAQ. The CDR3 loop spans 16 amino acids. V was trimmed by 3 bases and J by 5 bases, leaving 17 bases between them. CDR3 bases: TGTGCCAGCAGCTTGGAGGGTCCCGACGGAGACAATGAGCAGTTCTTC. Translation gives CASSLEGPDGDNEQFF.

This chain connects TRBV2 to TRBJ2-2; D might be TRBD1 (5 bases). This CDR3 region has 13 residues. Per the germline V gene, CDR1 is SNHLY and CDR2 is FYNNEI. V lost 7 bases and J 5 bases, leaving 11 bases between the germline ends. CDR3 coding DNA: TGTGCCAGCACAGGGTCGCGGACCGGGGAGCTGTTTTTT. This translates into CASTGSRTGELFF.

The gene calls are TRBV11-2 and TRBJ1-2; D is undetermined. Germline assignment: CDR1 SGHAT and CDR2 FQNNGV. V was pared by 1 base and J by 2 bases, with 8 bases between. There are 14 residues in the CDR3. This chain's CDR3 is CASSLAGPNYGYTF. Written as DNA, the CDR3 is TGTGCCAGCAGCTTAGCAGGCCCAAACTATGGCTACACCTTC.

V is TRBV29-1 and J is TRBJ2-1; D might be TRBD1 (5 bases). The CDR3 extends over 13 amino acids. V lost 0 bases, J lost 6 bases, and 9 bases lay in between. Germline lookup yields CDR1 SQVTM and CDR2 ANQGSEA. The CDR3 DNA reads TGCAGCGTTGAAGATGGCCAGGGCAATGAGCAGTTCTTC. This encodes CSVEDGQGNEQFF.

J is TRBJ1-3 and V is TRBV25-1; maybe TRBD1 (5 bases). V was clipped by 3 bases and J by 0 bases, with 9 bases between them. The germline V gene encodes CDR1 MGHDK and CDR2 SYGVNS. The CDR3 has 15 residues. The CDR3 loop reads CASSEGGSSGNTIYF. The CDR3 bases are TGTGCCAGCAGTGAGGGGGGTAGCTCTGGAAACACCATATATTTT.

The chain combines TRBV28 with TRBJ1-2; D is ambiguous. The germline V gene has CDR1 MDHEN and CDR2 SYDVKM. CDR3 length: 13 residues. V lost 3 bases and J 4 bases, leaving 9 bases between the germline ends. CDR3 protein: CASSFPLTYGYTF. The CDR3 nucleotides read TGTGCCAGCAGTTTCCCCCTAACCTATGGCTACACCTTC.

This chain links TRBV28 with TRBJ2-3; 9 bases are shared with TRBD2. The CDR3 is 15 residues long. Trimming took 2 bases from V and 4 from J; bases not matched to a gene: 4. Germline CDR1 is MDHEN and CDR2 is SYDVKM. CDR3 amino acids: CASSLKLAGADTQYF. CDR3 nucleotides: TGTGCCAGCAGTTTAAAACTAGCGGGTGCAGATACGCAGTATTTT.

This clone has a single count. This sequence joins TRBV11-2 and TRBJ1-1; D call uncertain. Per the germline V gene, CDR1 is SGHAT and CDR2 is FQNNGV. Between the trimmed V and J ends, which lost 3 bases and 4 bases, there was a span of 9 bases. The CDR3 contains 13 residues. DNA for the CDR3: TGTGCCAGCAGCTTCCCGCGGAGCACTGAAGCTTTCTTT. Protein sequence: CASSFPRSTEAFF.

The rearrangement links TRBV4-1 to TRBJ2-1, with 7 bases aligning to TRBD1. The CDR3 is 16 amino acids. CDR1 is MGHRA, CDR2 YSYEKL, per germline. V dropped 0 bases and J dropped 5; count of bases not matched to a gene: 7. The CDR3 DNA sequence: TGCGCCAGCAGCCAAGATCAGACAGGGCTGGACAATGAGCAGTTCTTC. This encodes CASSQDQTGLDNEQFF.

This chain connects TRBV21-1 to TRBJ2-7; the table's TRBD2 call for D was not verified on the DNA. TRBV21-1 is described as a pseudogene. The CDR3 loop spans 14 amino acids. CDR3 sequence: CASWVRTASNEQYF. CDR3 in DNA: TGTGCCAGCTGGGTACGGACTGCCTCGAACGAGCAGTACTTC.

The J gene is TRBJ2-7, the V gene TRBV5-5; TRBD1 matches 10 bases. The CDR3 sequence is 15 residues long. Germline V gene lookup returns CDR1 SGHKS and CDR2 YYEKEE (reference sequence). V shed 2 bases, J shed 6 bases, and the junction held 8 bases outside the gene matches. CDR3 DNA: TGTGCCAGCAGCTTCTATGGGACAGGGGCGTTCGAGCAGTACTTC. Translated: CASSFYGTGAFEQYF. Filled out from reference TRBV5-5 and TRBJ2-7, the complete variable domain reads DAGVTQSPTHLIKTRGQQVTLRCSPISGHKSVSWYQQVLGQGPQFIFQYYEKEERGRGNFPDRFSARQFPNYSSELNVNALLLGDSALYLCASSFYGTGAFEQYFGPGTRLTVT.

The chain combines TRBV6-5 with TRBJ2-1; the match to TRBD2 covers 10 bases. Germline loops: CDR1 MNHEY, CDR2 SVGAGI. CDR3 size: 15 residues. The V segment lost 5 bases and the J segment 5 bases; nucleotides outside the gene matches: 6. This chain's CDR3 is CASSLLAGVHNEQFF. CDR3 DNA: TGTGCCAGCAGTCTTCTAGCGGGAGTCCACAATGAGCAGTTCTTC.

The V gene is TRBV28, the J gene TRBJ2-5; maybe TRBD2 (6 bases). The CDR3 sequence is 14 residues long. Trimming left V 2 bases short and J 5 bases short, with 12 bases between. Per the germline V gene, CDR1 is MDHEN and CDR2 is SYDVKM. The CDR3 reads CASSLPISGETQYF. Written as DNA, the CDR3 is TGTGCCAGCAGTTTACCCATCAGCGGGGAGACCCAGTACTTC.